This T cell receptor beta chain was identified during a study of blood T cell repertoires in COVID-19. The CDR3 contains 13 residues. CDR1 and CDR2 (germline): LNHNV, YYDKDF (reference sequence). Trimming took off 0 bases at V and 4 bases at J, with 5 bases between the two ends. Sequencing was performed with immunoSEQ multiplex PCR; in TCRdb, only in-frame clones are kept and a portion is missing. The table includes approximately 350,000 clones, more than 80% detected once. Concerning this clone itself: Other DNA variants within this sample encode the same CDR3.

The sequencing sample was made of peripheral blood. The sequence came from a man aged 35-49 years with acute or convalescent COVID-19. The chain combines TRBV15 with TRBJ2-3; D is ambiguous. The CDR3 coding sequence is TGTGCCACCAGCAGAGAACCAGCAGATACGCAGTATTTT. It translates to CATSREPADTQYF.